This is a list of T cell receptor beta chains from one sample in a study of shared clonotypes between healthy human individuals. Produced via immunoSEQ multiplex PCR; TCRdb's table is partial and in-frame only. The table includes 950,000 to 1,300,000 clones, approximately 76% detected once. The source material was memory CD4+ T cells sorted from blood. The receptors here all came from a man aged 18 to 30 in good health. The CDR3 runs from the conserved cysteine through the conserved F or W. A D gene is named only where the DNA matches it firmly. Clone sizes are given selectively: once, few, many, or a class where the clone is expanded.

CDR3 length	J gene	V gene	clone size	D gene	CDR3 DNA	CDR3 protein
13	TRBJ1-2	TRBV5-6	-	TRBD1	TGTGCCAGCAGCTTCTCAGGGGGCTCTGGCTACACCTTC	CASSFSGGSGYTF
13	TRBJ1-1	TRBV7-2	-	-	TGTGCCAGCAGAGATCTTCTCGGGGGGGTGGCTTTCTTT	CASRDLLGGVAFF
12	TRBJ1-6	TRBV25-1	-	TRBD1	TGTGCCAGCAGTGCTCAGGACAGGGGCCTCCACTTT	CASSAQDRGLHF
13	TRBJ2-5	TRBV6-5	-	TRBD2	TGTGCCAGCAGGACCCAAAGGGGGACTAGCGCGTACTTC	CASRTQRGTSAYF
14	TRBJ2-3	TRBV7-9	many	TRBD2	TGTGCCAGCAGCTCCTCCGGGGGGACAGATACGCAGTATTTT	CASSSSGGTDTQYF
15	TRBJ1-1	TRBV23-1	-	-	TGCGCCAGCAGTCAATCGGGTCAGGGCGGAACTGAAGCTTTCTTT	CASSQSGQGGTEAFF
14	TRBJ2-3	TRBV2	-	-	TGTGCCAGCAGCCCAAGAGGAGGGGGAGATACGCAGTATTTT	CASSPRGGGDTQYF
13	TRBJ2-1	TRBV7-3	-	-	TGTGCCAGCAGCTTAAACTCGATCCATGAGCAGTTCTTC	CASSLNSIHEQFF
13	TRBJ1-3	TRBV18	-	-	TGTGCCAGCTCCCAGGGCTCTGGAAACACCATATATTTT	CASSQGSGNTIYF
16	TRBJ1-4	TRBV19	-	TRBD1	TGTGCCAGTAGTAACCAGGGGGGACCAACTAATGAAAAACTGTTTTTT	CASSNQGGPTNEKLFF
14	TRBJ2-5	TRBV14	-	-	TGTGCCAGCAGCCAAGCCCAGGGACCGGCGGCCCAGTACTTC	CASSQAQGPAAQYF
14	TRBJ2-7	TRBV10-1	-	TRBD1	TGCGCCAGCAGTGACAGGGACAGGTCCTACGAGCAGTACTTC	CASSDRDRSYEQYF
14	TRBJ2-7	TRBV7-8	-	TRBD1	TGTGCCAGCAGCTCTACAGGGGTCTCCTACGAGCAGTACTTC	CASSSTGVSYEQYF
14	TRBJ2-1	TRBV5-1	-	-	TGCGCCAGCAGCTCCGGGACATATCCTGATGAGCAGTTCTTC	CASSSGTYPDEQFF
14	TRBJ2-3	TRBV7-2	-	-	TGTGCCAGCAGCTTAGCCCGGGGCGCAGATACGCAGTATTTT	CASSLARGADTQYF
13	TRBJ2-7	TRBV5-6	once	TRBD1	TGTGCCAGCACCCCGACAGGGGGCCACGAGCAGTACTTC	CASTPTGGHEQYF
16	TRBJ2-5	TRBV5-4	-	-	TGTGCCAGCAGCTTGAAAGGGATCTCCTGGGGGGAGACCCAGTACTTC	CASSLKGISWGETQYF
17	TRBJ2-7	TRBV6-1	-	-	TGTGCCAGCAGTGCAATGTCGACAGGATCCTTCCTTTACGAGCAGTACTTC	CASSAMSTGSFLYEQYF
14	TRBJ1-2	TRBV10-3	few	-	TGTGCCATCAGTTCCGGGACCTCACTGGGAGGCTACACCTTC	CAISSGTSLGGYTF
18	TRBJ2-6	TRBV14	-	-	TGTGCCAGCAGCCAAGTTGCGGGACCTCTCTCTGGGGCCAACGTCCTGACTTTC	CASSQVAGPLSGANVLTF
12	TRBJ2-3	TRBV29-1	-	-	TGCAGCGGGGTCCTGGGCACAGATACGCAGTATTTT	CSGVLGTDTQYF
13	TRBJ2-3	TRBV27	-	-	TGTGCCAGCAACGGGGGGCGCACAGATACGCAGTATTTT	CASNGGRTDTQYF
15	TRBJ2-2	TRBV11-2	-	TRBD2	TGTGCCAGCAGCTTAGACCGGGGAGGGTCTGGGGAGCTGTTTTTT	CASSLDRGGSGELFF
15	TRBJ2-1	TRBV4-1	-	-	TGCGCCAGCAGCCAAGCGGGGGCTGATTACAATGAGCAGTTCTTC	CASSQAGADYNEQFF
22	TRBJ2-1	TRBV10-1	-	TRBD1	TGCGCCAGCAGTGTAGGGACAGGGGGATTCCCCGAGAGCGGGAGCTCCTACAATGAGCAGTTCTTC	CASSVGTGGFPESGSSYNEQFF
13	TRBJ1-1	TRBV19	-	-	TGTGCCAGTAGTACGGACATGAACACTGAAGCTTTCTTT	CASSTDMNTEAFF
20	TRBJ2-7	TRBV4-1	-	TRBD2	TGCGCCAGCAGCCAAGTGTCTGACAGGAGGGGACTAGCGGATTCCTACGAGCAGTACTTC	CASSQVSDRRGLADSYEQYF
15	TRBJ2-7	TRBV7-8	-	TRBD1	TGTGCCAGCAGCTTACTTGGGACAGGGAGATCCGAGCAGTACTTC	CASSLLGTGRSEQYF
13	TRBJ1-2	TRBV27	-	-	TGTGCCAGCAGTTTTGGGGGGTCCTATGGCTACACCTTC	CASSFGGSYGYTF
15	TRBJ1-2	TRBV27	-	-	TGTGCCAGCAGTTTAGGCAGGAGTGTAGGGTATGGCTACACCTTC	CASSLGRSVGYGYTF
14	TRBJ2-1	TRBV12-5	-	-	TGTGCTAGTGGCCCAGGTAGCGGAACGAATGAGCAGTTCTTC	CASGPGSGTNEQFF
13	TRBJ1-2	TRBV5-1	-	-	TGCGCCAGCAGCCCCACCCCGGACCATGGCTACACCTTC	CASSPTPDHGYTF
14	TRBJ1-1	TRBV4-1	once	-	TGCGCCAGCAGCTCCCCGGTGGAGGCTACTGAAGCTTTCTTT	CASSSPVEATEAFF
15	TRBJ1-1	TRBV5-6	-	-	TGTGCCAGCAGCTTGGCGGCCTATATGAACACTGAAGCTTTCTTT	CASSLAAYMNTEAFF
14	TRBJ1-2	TRBV19	few	TRBD1	TGTGCCAGTAGTATCCCGACAGGGGTCTATGGCTACACCTTC	CASSIPTGVYGYTF
15	TRBJ2-2	TRBV5-1	-	-	TGCGCCAGCGGCGGATTGGGTGGTAGCACCGGGGAGCTGTTTTTT	CASGGLGGSTGELFF
17	TRBJ2-7	TRBV5-1	-	TRBD2	TGCGCCAGCAGCTTGGCCGGGGTGGGAGGGGCACTCTACGAGCAGTACTTC	CASSLAGVGGALYEQYF
14	TRBJ1-1	TRBV19	many	-	TGTGCCAGTTATGAGCCCTCCTCGAACACTGAAGCTTTCTTT	CASYEPSSNTEAFF
15	TRBJ2-2	TRBV5-4	-	-	TGTGCCAGCAGCTTGGATGCTCCCATGGGGGCGGAGCTGTTTTTT	CASSLDAPMGAELFF
14	TRBJ2-7	TRBV6-6	-	TRBD2	TGTGCCAGCAGTTACGGACGGGGGGGAGACGAGCAGTACTTC	CASSYGRGGDEQYF
12	TRBJ2-5	TRBV6-1	-	-	TGTGCCAGCAGTTCCCTGGTGGAAACCCAGTACTTC	CASSSLVETQYF
14	TRBJ1-1	TRBV5-1	-	-	TGCGCCAGCAGCCGGACGGACGGTTACACTGAAGCTTTCTTT	CASSRTDGYTEAFF
15	TRBJ1-3	TRBV30	once	-	TGTGCCTGGAGACCCGGGGGGGCGCGAGGAAACACCATATATTTT	CAWRPGGARGNTIYF
16	TRBJ2-7	TRBV19	once	TRBD1	TGTGCCAGTAGTAGATACCAGACAGGGAGTGCCTACGAGCAGTACTTC	CASSRYQTGSAYEQYF
13	TRBJ2-7	TRBV6-5	once	-	TGTGCCAGCAGTTACTGGGGGACCTACGAGCAGTACTTC	CASSYWGTYEQYF
14	TRBJ1-6	TRBV4-1	-	TRBD1	TGCGCCAGCAGCCAATGGGACAGGGGTTCACCCCTCCACTTT	CASSQWDRGSPLHF
15	TRBJ2-7	TRBV7-8	-	-	TGTGCCAGCAGCTTAACGGACAGCCCTTCCTACGAGCAGTACTTC	CASSLTDSPSYEQYF
14	TRBJ1-2	TRBV4-1	many	TRBD1	TGCGCCAGCAGCCGCCCGGGACAGGCTCCTGGCTACACCTTC	CASSRPGQAPGYTF